Below, 3 T cell receptor beta chains from the same sample are listed, as sequenced in a study of vaccination and CD4 T cells after COVID-19. Antigen specificity for these receptors is unknown. The assay that was used to sequence DNA from cultured CD4+ T cells was the Oncomine TCR Beta short-read assay. Using its own MiXCR run on the PCR reads, TCRdb lists one record per CDR3 protein. The data contain almost 6,000 distinct CDR3 sequences, roughly 36% of them singletons. Treatment noted: approximately 9-day PBMC culture with coronavirus spike peptide pools or control peptides (ViraFEST assay). An unexposed donor provided the CD4+ T cells, which were collected before the COVID-19 pandemic (2011-2018). Sequencing was done on a sample of CD4+ T cells from blood, cultured in vitro. These receptors all come from a human donor in good health.

This clonotype occurred once. The V gene is TRBV12-3 or TRBV12-4, the J gene TRBJ1-2, with D possibly matching TRBD1 (5 bases). This CDR3 region has 13 residues. Trimming cost V 6 bases and J 5 bases, with 13 bases left between them. The CDR3 region is CASRAGTEYGYTF. The CDR3 bases are TGTGCCAGCAGAGCCGGGACGGAATATGGCTACACCTTC.

The V gene is TRBV20-1, the J gene TRBJ2-2; D is perhaps TRBD1 (6 bases). The CDR3 spans 14 residues. Between the trimmed V and J ends, which lost 2 bases and 4 bases, there was a span of 11 bases. The germline V gene encodes CDR1 DFQATT and CDR2 SNEGSKA (reference sequence). In nucleotides, the CDR3 is TGCAGTGCTAGATTTCAGGGGAGCACCGGGGAGCTGTTTTTT. This encodes CSARFQGSTGELFF.

This clonotype was seen a few times. The chain employs TRBV2 and TRBJ1-5; no firm D call. Germline V gene sequence: CDR1 SNHLY, CDR2 FYNNEI. CDR3 length: 12 residues. V shed 4 bases and J shed 4 bases, with 5 bases lying between them. CDR3 loop: CASSGLNQPQHF. The CDR3 bases are TGTGCCAGCAGTGGACTGAATCAGCCCCAGCATTTT.